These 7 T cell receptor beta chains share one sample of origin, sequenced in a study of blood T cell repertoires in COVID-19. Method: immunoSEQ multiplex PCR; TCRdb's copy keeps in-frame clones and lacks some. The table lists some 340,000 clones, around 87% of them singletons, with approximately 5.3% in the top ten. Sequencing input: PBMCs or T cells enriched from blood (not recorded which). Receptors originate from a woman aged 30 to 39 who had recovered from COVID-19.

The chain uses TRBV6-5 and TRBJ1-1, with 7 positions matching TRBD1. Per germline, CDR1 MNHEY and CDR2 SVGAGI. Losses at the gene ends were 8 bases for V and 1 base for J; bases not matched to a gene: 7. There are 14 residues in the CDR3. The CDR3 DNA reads TGTGCCAGCGCGTCGACAGGGAGGAACACTGAAGCTTTCTTT. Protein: CASASTGRNTEAFF.

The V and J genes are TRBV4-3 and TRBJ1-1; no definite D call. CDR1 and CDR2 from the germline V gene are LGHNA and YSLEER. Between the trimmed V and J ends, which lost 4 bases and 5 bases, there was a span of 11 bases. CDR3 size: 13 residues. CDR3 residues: CASSRYSGTEAFF. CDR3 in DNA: TGCGCCAGCAGCCGTTACTCGGGGACTGAAGCTTTCTTT.

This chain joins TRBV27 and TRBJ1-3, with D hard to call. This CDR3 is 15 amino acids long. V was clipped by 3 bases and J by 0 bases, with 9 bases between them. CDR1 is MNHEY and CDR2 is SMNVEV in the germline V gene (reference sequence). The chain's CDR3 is CASSFNGFSGNTIYF. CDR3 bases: TGTGCCAGCAGTTTTAACGGGTTCTCTGGAAACACCATATATTTT.

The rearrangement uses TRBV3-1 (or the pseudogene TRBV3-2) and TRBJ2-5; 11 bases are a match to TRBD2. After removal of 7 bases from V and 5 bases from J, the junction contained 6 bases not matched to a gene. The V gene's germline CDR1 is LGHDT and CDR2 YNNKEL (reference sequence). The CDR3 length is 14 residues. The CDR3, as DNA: TGTGCCAGCACCGGACTAGCGGGCGATGAGACCCAGTACTTC. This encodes CASTGLAGDETQYF.

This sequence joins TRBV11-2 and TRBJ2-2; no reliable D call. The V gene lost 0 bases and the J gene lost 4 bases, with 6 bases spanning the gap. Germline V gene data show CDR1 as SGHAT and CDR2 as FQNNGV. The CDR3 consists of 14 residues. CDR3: CASSLDPSTGELFF. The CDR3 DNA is TGTGCCAGCAGCTTAGATCCGAGCACCGGGGAGCTGTTTTTT. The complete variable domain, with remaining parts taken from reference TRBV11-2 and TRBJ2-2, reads EAGVAQSPRYKIIEKRQSVAFWCNPISGHATLYWYQQILGQGPKLLIQFQNNGVVDDSQLPKDRFSAERLKGVDSTLKIQPAKLEDSAVYLCASSLDPSTGELFFGEGSRLTVL.

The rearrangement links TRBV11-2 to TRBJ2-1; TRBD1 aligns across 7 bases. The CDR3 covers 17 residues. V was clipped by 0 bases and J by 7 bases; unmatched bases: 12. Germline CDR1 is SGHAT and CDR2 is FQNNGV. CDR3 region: CASSLEFTSTGPNEQFF. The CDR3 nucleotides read TGTGCCAGCAGCTTAGAATTCACCTCGACAGGGCCGAATGAGCAGTTCTTC.

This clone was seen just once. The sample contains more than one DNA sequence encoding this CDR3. CDR3 sequence: CASSVDRVENTIYF. DNA of the CDR3: TGTGCCAGCAGTGTGGACAGGGTAGAAAACACCATATATTTT. The chain uses TRBV2 and TRBJ1-3; 8 bases are a match to TRBD1. J lost 6 bases, V lost 4 bases, and 5 bases had no gene match. The germline CDR1 and CDR2 sequences are SNHLY and FYNNEI. This CDR3 is 14 amino acids long. The variable domain in full, completed from reference TRBV2 and TRBJ1-3, reads EPEVTQTPSHQVTQMGQEVILRCVPISNHLYFYWYRQILGQKVEFLVSFYNNEISEKSEIFDDQFSVERPDGSNFTLKIRSTKLEDSAMYFCASSVDRVENTIYFGEGSWLTVV.